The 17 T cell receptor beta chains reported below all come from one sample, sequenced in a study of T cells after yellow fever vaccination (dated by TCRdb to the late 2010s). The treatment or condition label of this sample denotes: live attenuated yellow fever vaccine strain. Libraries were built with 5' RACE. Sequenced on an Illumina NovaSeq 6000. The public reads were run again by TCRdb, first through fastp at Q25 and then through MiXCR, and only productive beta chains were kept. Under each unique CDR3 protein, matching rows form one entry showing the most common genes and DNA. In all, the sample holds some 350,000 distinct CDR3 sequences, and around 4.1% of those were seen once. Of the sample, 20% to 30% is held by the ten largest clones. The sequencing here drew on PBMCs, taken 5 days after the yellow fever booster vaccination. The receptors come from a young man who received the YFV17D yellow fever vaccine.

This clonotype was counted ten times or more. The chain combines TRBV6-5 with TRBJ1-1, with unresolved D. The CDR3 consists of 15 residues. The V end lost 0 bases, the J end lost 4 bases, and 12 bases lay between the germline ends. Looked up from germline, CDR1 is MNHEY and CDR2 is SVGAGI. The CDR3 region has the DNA TGTGCCAGCAGTTACTCGAGCACGGGGAGCACTGAAGCTTTCTTT. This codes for CASSYSSTGSTEAFF.

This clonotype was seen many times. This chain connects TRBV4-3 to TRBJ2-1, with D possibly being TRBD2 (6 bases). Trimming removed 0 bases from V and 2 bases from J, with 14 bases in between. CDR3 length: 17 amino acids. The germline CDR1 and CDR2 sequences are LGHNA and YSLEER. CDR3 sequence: CASSQDPEDYPYNEQFF. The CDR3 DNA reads TGCGCCAGCAGCCAAGATCCCGAGGACTACCCCTACAATGAGCAGTTCTTC.

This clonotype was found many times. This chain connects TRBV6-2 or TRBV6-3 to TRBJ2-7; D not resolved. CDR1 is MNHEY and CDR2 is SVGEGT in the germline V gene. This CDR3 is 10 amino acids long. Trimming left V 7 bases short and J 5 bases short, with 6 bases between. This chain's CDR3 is CASKGNEQYV. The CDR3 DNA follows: TGTGCCAGCAAAGGGAACGAGCAGTACGTC.

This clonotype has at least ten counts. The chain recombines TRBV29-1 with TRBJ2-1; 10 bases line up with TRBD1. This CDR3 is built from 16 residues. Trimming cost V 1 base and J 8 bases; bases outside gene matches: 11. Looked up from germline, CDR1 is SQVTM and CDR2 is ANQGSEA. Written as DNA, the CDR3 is TGCAGCGTTGAAGTAAAAGAGGGACAGGGGCTGGATGAGCAGTTCTTC. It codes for CSVEVKEGQGLDEQFF.

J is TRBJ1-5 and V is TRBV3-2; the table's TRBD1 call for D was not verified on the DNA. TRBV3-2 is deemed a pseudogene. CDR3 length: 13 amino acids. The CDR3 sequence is CASSREQGMPQHF. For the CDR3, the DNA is TGTGCCAGCAGCCGAGAGCAGGGAATGCCCCAGCATTTT.

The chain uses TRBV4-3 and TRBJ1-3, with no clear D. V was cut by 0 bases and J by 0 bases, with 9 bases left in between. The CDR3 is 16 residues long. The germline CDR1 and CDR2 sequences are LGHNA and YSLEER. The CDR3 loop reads CASSQDQSLSGNTIYF. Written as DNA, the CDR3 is TGCGCCAGCAGCCAAGACCAGTCTCTCTCTGGAAACACCATATATTTT.

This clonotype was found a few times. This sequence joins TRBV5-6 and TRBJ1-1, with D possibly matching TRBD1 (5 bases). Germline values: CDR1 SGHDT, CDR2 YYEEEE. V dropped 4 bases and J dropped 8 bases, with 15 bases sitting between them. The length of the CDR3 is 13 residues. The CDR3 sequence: CASSRVGRGEAFF. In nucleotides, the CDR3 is TGTGCCAGCAGCCGCGTGGGACGAGGCGAAGCTTTCTTT.

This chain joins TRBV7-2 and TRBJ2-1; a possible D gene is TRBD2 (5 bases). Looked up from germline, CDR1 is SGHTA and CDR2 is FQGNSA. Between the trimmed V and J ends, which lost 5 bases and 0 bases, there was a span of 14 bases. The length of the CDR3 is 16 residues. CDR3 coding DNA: TGTGCCAGCAGCCGTGGACTGTTGAGCTCCTACAATGAGCAGTTCTTC. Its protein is CASSRGLLSSYNEQFF.

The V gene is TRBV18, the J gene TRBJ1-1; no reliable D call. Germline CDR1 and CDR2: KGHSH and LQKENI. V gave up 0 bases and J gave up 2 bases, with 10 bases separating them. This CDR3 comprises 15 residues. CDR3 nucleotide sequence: TGTGCCAGCTCACCACCCGTCGGTCGCAACACTGAAGCTTTCTTT. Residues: CASSPPVGRNTEAFF.

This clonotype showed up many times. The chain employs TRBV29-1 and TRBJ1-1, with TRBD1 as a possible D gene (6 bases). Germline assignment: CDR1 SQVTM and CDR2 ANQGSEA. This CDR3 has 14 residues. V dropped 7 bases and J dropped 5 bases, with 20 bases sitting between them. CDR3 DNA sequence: TGCAGCGGATCTCGGGGGGCCGGAGGTACTGAAGCTTTCTTT. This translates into CSGSRGAGGTEAFF. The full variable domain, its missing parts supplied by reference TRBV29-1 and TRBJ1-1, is SAVISQKPSRDICQRGTSLTIQCQVDSQVTMMFWYRQQPGQSLTLIATANQGSEATYESGFVIDKFPISRPNLTFSTLTVSNMSPEDSSIYLCSGSRGAGGTEAFFGQGTRLTVV.

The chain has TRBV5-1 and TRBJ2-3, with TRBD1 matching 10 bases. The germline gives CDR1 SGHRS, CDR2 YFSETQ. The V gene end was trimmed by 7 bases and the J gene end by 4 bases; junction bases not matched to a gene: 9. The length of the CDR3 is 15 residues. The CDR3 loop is CASGWGQGLSDTQYF. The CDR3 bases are TGCGCCAGCGGCTGGGGACAGGGGTTATCAGATACGCAGTATTTT.

CDR3 protein: CASTMTPGSVEAFF. The CDR3 DNA sequence: TGTGCCAGCACCATGACCCCAGGGTCGGTTGAAGCTTTCTTT. This chain links TRBV7-2 with TRBJ1-1, with D possibly being TRBD1 (5 bases). V lost 7 bases and J 7 bases, leaving 19 bases between the germline ends. The CDR3 spans 14 residues. The germline gives CDR1 SGHTA, CDR2 FQGNSA.

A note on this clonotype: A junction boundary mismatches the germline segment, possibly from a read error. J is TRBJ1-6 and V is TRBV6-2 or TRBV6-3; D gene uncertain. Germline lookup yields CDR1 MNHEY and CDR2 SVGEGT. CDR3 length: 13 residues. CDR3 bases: TGTGCCAGCAGTTGGGCCGAAGATTCACCCCTCCAGTTT. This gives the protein CASSWAEDSPLQF.

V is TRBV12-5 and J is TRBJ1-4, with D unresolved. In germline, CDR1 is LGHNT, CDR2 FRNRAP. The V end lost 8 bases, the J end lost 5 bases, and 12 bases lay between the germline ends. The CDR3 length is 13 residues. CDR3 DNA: TGTGCTAGTTCGCGCGGTCTCAATGAAAAACTGTTTTTT. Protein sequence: CASSRGLNEKLFF. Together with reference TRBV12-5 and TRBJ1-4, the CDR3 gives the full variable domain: DARVTQTPRHKVTEMGQEVTMRCQPILGHNTVFWYRQTMMQGLELLAYFRNRAPLDDSGMPKDRFSAEMPDATLATLKIQPSEPRDSAVYFCASSRGLNEKLFFGSGTQLSVL.

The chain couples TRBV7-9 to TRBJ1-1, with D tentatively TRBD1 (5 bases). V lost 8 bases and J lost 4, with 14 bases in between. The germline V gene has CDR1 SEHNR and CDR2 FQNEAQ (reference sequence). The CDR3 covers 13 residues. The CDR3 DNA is TGTGCCAGCCAAATCGGGGGGGTCACTGAAGCTTTCTTT. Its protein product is CASQIGGVTEAFF.

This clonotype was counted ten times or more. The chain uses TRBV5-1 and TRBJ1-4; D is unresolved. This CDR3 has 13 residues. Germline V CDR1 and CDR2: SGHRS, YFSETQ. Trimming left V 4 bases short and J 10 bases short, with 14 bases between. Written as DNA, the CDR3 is TGCGCCAGCAGCGTCGCCCAGGAGGCAAAACTGTTTTTT. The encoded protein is CASSVAQEAKLFF.

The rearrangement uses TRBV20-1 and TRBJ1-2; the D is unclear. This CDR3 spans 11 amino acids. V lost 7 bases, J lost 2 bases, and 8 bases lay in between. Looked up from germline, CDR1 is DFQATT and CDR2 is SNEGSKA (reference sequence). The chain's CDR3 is CSVRLNYGYTF. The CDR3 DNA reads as TGCAGTGTAAGACTCAACTATGGCTACACCTTC.